This entry lists 23 T cell receptor beta chains sequenced from one sample in a study of control samples from healthy donors and cancer patients. Sequencing was performed with immunoSEQ multiplex PCR; in TCRdb, only in-frame clones are kept and a portion is missing. The top ten hold about 3.5% of the sample, which has about 130,000 clones, about 95% seen once. Material for sequencing was blood. The receptor source for this set is a man aged 30 to 45 in good health.

V is TRBV27 and J is TRBJ1-1; D ambiguous. This CDR3 region has 15 residues. V was pared by 0 bases and J by 0 bases, with 8 bases between. Looked up from germline, CDR1 is MNHEY and CDR2 is SMNVEV (reference sequence). The CDR3 nucleotides read TGTGCCAGCAGTTTATCCGGCAGGATGAACACTGAAGCTTTCTTT. Translated, it gives CASSLSGRMNTEAFF.

The CDR3 reads CASTPGGGNYGYTF. Written as DNA, the CDR3 is TGTGCCAGTACCCCGGGAGGGGGTAACTATGGCTACACCTTC. This chain uses TRBV19 with TRBJ1-2, with D tentatively TRBD1 (6 bases). The CDR3 totals 14 residues. Trimming cost V 7 bases and J 1 base, with 13 bases left between them. Looked up from germline, CDR1 is LNHDA and CDR2 is SQIVND (reference sequence).

This clone was counted a single time. The chain uses TRBV5-6 and TRBJ1-5, with D unclear. Germline CDR1 and CDR2: SGHDT and YYEEEE. Between the trimmed V and J ends, which lost 0 bases and 2 bases, there was a span of 6 bases. There are 14 residues in the CDR3. The DNA for the CDR3 is TGTGCCAGCAGCTTGGGGACTGGCAATCAGCCCCAGCATTTT. Protein sequence: CASSLGTGNQPQHF.

The V and J genes are TRBV29-1 and TRBJ2-5; weak D call: TRBD1 (6 bases). The CDR3 spans 14 residues. Trimming shortened V by 4 bases and J by 2 bases, and 14 bases separated the two germline ends. Germline CDR1 SQVTM, CDR2 ANQGSEA. In nucleotides, the CDR3 is TGCAGCGTTGTTGTGAACAGGGAACAAGAGACCCAGTACTTC. Its protein product is CSVVVNREQETQYF.

This clone was detected a few times. V is TRBV7-8 and J is TRBJ2-1; 7 bases fit TRBD1. This CDR3 comprises 13 residues. Germline values: CDR1 SGHVS, CDR2 FQNEAQ. Trimming removed 5 bases from V and 9 bases from J; junction bases left unmatched: 7. CDR3 DNA sequence: TGTGCCAGCAGCATCAAGGGGGCATTTGAGCAGTTCTTC. Translated: CASSIKGAFEQFF. The full variable domain, with the rest looked up from reference TRBV7-8 and TRBJ2-1, is GAGVSQSPRYKVAKRGQDVALRCDPISGHVSLFWYQQALGQGPEFLTYFQNEAQLDKSGLPSDRFFAERPEGSVSTLKIQRTQQEDSAVYLCASSIKGAFEQFFGPGTRLTVL.

This chain connects TRBV18 to TRBJ2-1; the D call may be TRBD1 or TRBD2 (6 bases each). Germline CDR1 and CDR2: KGHSH and LQKENI. The CDR3 length is 16 residues. V lost 3 bases and J lost 7, with 19 bases in between. CDR3 DNA sequence: TGTGCCAGCTCACCGGAAGGGGGACTTTACGGGAATGAGCAGTTCTTC. Encoded protein: CASSPEGGLYGNEQFF. Based on the CDR3 plus reference TRBV18 and TRBJ2-1, the full variable domain is NAGVMQNPRHLVRRRGQEARLRCSPMKGHSHVYWYRQLPEEGLKFMVYLQKENIIDESGMPKERFSAEFPKEGPSILRIQQVVRGDSAAYFCASSPEGGLYGNEQFFGPGTRLTVL.

This chain joins TRBV27 and TRBJ1-5; 11 nucleotides match TRBD1. J was trimmed by 2 bases and V by 1 base; bases with no gene match: 7. The CDR3 spans 18 residues. From germline, CDR1 is MNHEY and CDR2 SMNVEV (reference sequence). The CDR3 here is CASSLWDRGYRGNQPQHF. Here the CDR3 DNA reads TGTGCCAGCAGTTTATGGGACAGGGGGTATCGCGGCAATCAGCCCCAGCATTTT.

The J gene is TRBJ1-2, the V gene TRBV5-1; possible D gene TRBD1, 5 bases. The CDR3 loop spans 13 amino acids. The germline CDR1 and CDR2 sequences are SGHRS and YFSETQ. V gave up 4 bases and J gave up 3 bases, with 10 bases separating them. The CDR3 DNA follows: TGCGCCAGCAGCGTGGGGGGGTACTATGGCTACACCTTC. The encoded protein is CASSVGGYYGYTF.

The CDR3 DNA is TGTGCCACCAGTGATACCGGGACAGGGGCGACCCCCCTCCGCGGTGAGCAGTTCTTC. Protein: CATSDTGTGATPLRGEQFF. The chain couples TRBV24-1 to TRBJ2-1; 10 nucleotides agree with TRBD1. V was clipped by 3 bases and J by 9 bases; unmatched bases: 19. CDR1 is KGHDR, CDR2 SFDVKD, per germline. The length of the CDR3 is 19 residues.

The chain employs TRBV19 and TRBJ1-6; perhaps TRBD1 as D (6 bases). V was clipped by 10 bases and J by 5 bases, with 12 bases between them. Germline-derived CDR1 and CDR2 are LNHDA and SQIVND (reference sequence). CDR3 length: 13 residues. CDR3 sequence: CATNDRNNSPLHF. The CDR3 DNA reads TGTGCCACAAACGACAGGAATAATTCACCCCTCCACTTT. The variable domain in full, completed from reference TRBV19 and TRBJ1-6, reads DGGITQSPKYLFRKEGQNVTLSCEQNLNHDAMYWYRQDPGQGLRLIYYSQIVNDFQKGDIAEGYSVSREKKESFPLTVTSAQKNPTAFYLCATNDRNNSPLHFGNGTRLTVT.

The gene calls are TRBV7-9 and TRBJ2-5; the match to TRBD1 covers 7 bases. Trimming took 3 bases from V and 3 from J; bases not matched to a gene: 7. The germline gives CDR1 SEHNR, CDR2 FQNEAQ (reference sequence). This CDR3 region has 15 residues. The CDR3 nucleotides are TGTGCCAGCAGCTTTCAGACAGGGAGAAAAGAGACCCAGTACTTC. Encoded protein: CASSFQTGRKETQYF.

The J gene is TRBJ2-7, the V gene TRBV7-2; 7 bases match TRBD1. Germline V gene data show CDR1 as SGHTA and CDR2 as FQGNSA. J was trimmed by 5 bases and V by 0 bases; bases with no gene match: 7. This CDR3 region has 15 residues. The CDR3 DNA reads as TGTGCCAGCAGCTTAGCACAGGGGCCGAACAACGAGCAGTACTTC. This codes for CASSLAQGPNNEQYF.

The chain joins TRBV19 to TRBJ1-2; D call uncertain. The CDR3 runs to 13 residues. Germline V gene data show CDR1 as LNHDA and CDR2 as SQIVND (reference sequence). Trimming cost V 8 bases and J 1 base, with 11 bases left between them. The CDR3: CASAPGFNYGYTF. Written as DNA, the CDR3 is TGTGCCAGTGCCCCTGGGTTTAACTATGGCTACACCTTC.

Comments on this clone: One end of the junction fails to match germline, which may point to a read error. The chain is built from TRBV7-7 and TRBJ1-4; possibly TRBD1 for D (5 bases). Germline-derived CDR1 and CDR2 are SSHAT and FNYEAQ (reference sequence). The CDR3 is made up of 16 amino acids. CDR3 protein: CASNTTRGRPNEKLFF. CDR3 DNA: TGTGCTAGCAACACAACGAGGGGCAGACCTAATGAAAAACTGTTTTTT.

The rearrangement uses TRBV7-6 and TRBJ1-4, with D possibly matching TRBD1 (6 bases). Per germline, CDR1 SGHVS and CDR2 FNYEAQ. V lost 1 base and J lost 6, with 9 bases in between. This CDR3 has 14 amino acids. The CDR3 sequence: CASSLDREDEKLFF. CDR3 coding DNA: TGTGCCAGCAGCTTAGACAGGGAAGATGAAAAACTGTTTTTT.

The rearrangement uses TRBV28 and TRBJ1-2; D remains ambiguous. The V gene's germline CDR1 is MDHEN and CDR2 SYDVKM. The V end was cut by 6 bases, the J end by 1 base, with 12 bases between. The CDR3 is made up of 14 amino acids. Here the CDR3 reads CASRAAGSNYGYTF. The CDR3 bases are TGTGCCAGCAGGGCTGCCGGGAGTAACTATGGCTACACCTTC.

The V call is TRBV19, the J call TRBJ2-1, with D possibly being TRBD1 (6 bases). Germline CDR1 and CDR2: LNHDA and SQIVND (reference sequence). The CDR3 length is 13 residues. The V end lost 3 bases, the J end lost 3 bases, and 6 bases lay between the germline ends. The CDR3 loop reads CASSMDSYNEQFF. DNA of the CDR3: TGTGCCAGTAGTATGGACAGCTACAATGAGCAGTTCTTC.

Comment on this clone: The sample has other DNA sequences that encode this CDR3 too. This sequence joins TRBV19 and TRBJ2-7; 7 bases match TRBD1. This CDR3 has 15 residues. Germline assignment: CDR1 LNHDA and CDR2 SQIVND (reference sequence). With 0 bases clipped from V and 2 bases from J, the junction kept 4 bases outside the gene matches. The CDR3: CASSIDNRGPYEQYF. The CDR3 nucleotides are TGTGCCAGTAGTATAGATAACAGGGGTCCCTACGAGCAGTACTTC.

The genes are TRBV27 and TRBJ2-7, with D possibly TRBD2 on 6 matching bases. The length of the CDR3 is 15 residues. Germline CDR1 is MNHEY and CDR2 is SMNVEV (reference sequence). V lost 3 bases, J lost 6 bases, and 18 bases lay in between. For the CDR3, the DNA is TGTGCCAGCAGTTTCCTTAGGTCCGGAGGGCTCGAGCAGTACTTC. Residues: CASSFLRSGGLEQYF.

The chain has TRBV12-5 and TRBJ2-2; either TRBD1 or TRBD2 may supply D (5 bases each). The CDR3 length is 15 residues. Germline-derived CDR1 and CDR2 are LGHNT and FRNRAP. V gave up 6 bases and J gave up 6 bases, with 17 bases separating them. As DNA, the CDR3 is TGTGCTAGTGGCCCAGAGGGGTTGTGGGCCGGGGAGCTGTTTTTT. Its translation: CASGPEGLWAGELFF.

This clone has only one observation. This chain joins TRBV29-1 and TRBJ1-3; D is unresolved. V was cut by 1 base and J by 0 bases, with 13 bases left in between. The CDR3 consists of 16 residues. Looked up from germline, CDR1 is SQVTM and CDR2 is ANQGSEA. CDR3 sequence (DNA): TGCAGCGTTGAAGTTTTCGGTTGGGACTCTGGAAACACCATATATTTT. Amino acids: CSVEVFGWDSGNTIYF.

V and J are TRBV29-1 and TRBJ2-7; 10 nucleotides align to TRBD1. V lost 7 bases to trimming and J lost 7 bases; unmatched junction nucleotides: 10. The CDR3 has 13 amino acids. Germline V lookup: CDR1 SQVTM, CDR2 ANQGSEA. Written as DNA, the CDR3 is TGCAGCGCCACTGGGACAGGGGCGAGAGAGCAGTACTTC. This encodes CSATGTGAREQYF.

The V and J genes are TRBV12-3 or TRBV12-4 and TRBJ1-1; no firm D call. The CDR3 loop spans 10 amino acids. With 3 bases removed from V and 8 bases from J, the gap between germline ends came to 4 bases. CDR3 coding DNA: TGTGCCAGCAGTTTGGAGGAAGCTTTCTTT. Its protein product is CASSLEEAFF.